This T cell receptor (beta chain) was profiled in a study of radiotherapy plus CTLA-4 blockade in lung cancer. Overall study context: With roughly 28% of patients having disease control, objective responses were seen in roughly 18%.

The repertoire was sequenced with immunoSEQ multiplex PCR; TCRdb's copy has only in-frame clones and lacks some. The sample lists tens of thousands of clones; roughly 85% were seen once. The study, taken as a whole, reports: Reportedly, early blood T cell clone dynamics best predicted response, with interferon-beta. Tumor-derived TCR clones expanded in blood after radiotherapy plus ipilimumab.

A remark on this clone: Its antigen is still unknown.

The germline CDR1 and CDR2 sequences are ENHRY and SYGVKD. The CDR3 extends over 15 amino acids. V dropped 0 bases and J dropped 8 bases, with 14 bases sitting between them. The chain links TRBV10-3 to TRBJ2-1; D is possibly TRBD2 (6 bases). The clonotype was recovered from a human donor with non-small cell lung cancer who had a complete response to radiotherapy plus ipilimumab. Sequencing used peripheral blood, obtained from a patient treated with radiotherapy plus ipilimumab. Here the CDR3 reads CAISESRDSNHEQFF. The CDR3 bases are TGTGCCATCAGTGAGTCCCGGGACTCCAACCATGAGCAGTTCTTC.